Below, 14 T cell receptor beta chains from the same sample are listed, as sequenced in a study of T cells in Graves' hyperthyroidism and ophthalmopathy. Authors of the study amplified TCR beta CDR3 regions from RNA transcripts. The HTBI primer set served for first-round RT-PCR of the TCR CDR3. TCRdb called the multiplex PCR reads again in MiXCR, with one record for every CDR3 protein. The sample contains around 300,000 distinct CDR3 sequences, about 14% of which appear only once. Material for sequencing was blood. Receptors originate from a woman aged 30 to 39 with Graves' hyperthyroidism that later progressed to Graves' ophthalmopathy.

This clonotype was counted ten times or more. The chain couples TRBV28 to TRBJ1-1, with D hard to call. Germline V gene data show CDR1 as MDHEN and CDR2 as SYDVKM. V lost 11 bases and J lost 0, with 16 bases in between. CDR3 size: 14 residues. The CDR3 loop is CAVKGAGLNTEAFF. DNA for the CDR3: TGTGCCGTGAAGGGAGCAGGATTGAACACTGAAGCTTTCTTT.

CDR3 loop: CASSSTAGVRDSQTDEQYF. In DNA, the CDR3 is TGTGCCAGCAGCTCCACCGCCGGGGTGCGGGACTCACAAACCGACGAGCAGTACTTC. The chain joins TRBV5-6 to TRBJ2-7; TRBD2 might be the D (6 bases). Germline CDR1 SGHDT, CDR2 YYEEEE. Trimming removed 3 bases at V and 5 bases at J, with 30 bases between. This CDR3 has 19 residues.

This clonotype was seen more than once but under ten times. The chain recombines TRBV20-1 with TRBJ2-3; the D call may be TRBD1 or TRBD2 (6 bases each). The CDR3 is 15 residues long. Germline V gene lookup returns CDR1 DFQATT and CDR2 SNEGSKA (reference sequence). Trimming removed 6 bases from V and 2 bases from J, with 18 bases in between. CDR3 coding DNA: TGCAGTGCAAAACCCGAGGGGGGCTACACAGATACGCAGTATTTT. This encodes CSAKPEGGYTDTQYF.

There are many counts of this clonotype. The V call is TRBV7-9, the J call TRBJ2-1, with D tentatively TRBD2 (6 bases). This CDR3 contains 17 residues. Trimming removed 5 bases at V and 0 bases at J, with 17 bases between. Germline V gene data show CDR1 as SEHNR and CDR2 as FQNEAQ (reference sequence). The CDR3 nucleotides are TGTGCCAGCAGCCCTGGTAGGGTAGCGGTCTCCTACAATGAGCAGTTCTTC. Translating it yields CASSPGRVAVSYNEQFF.

The chain uses TRBV6-5 and TRBJ2-2; D unclear. There are 14 residues in the CDR3. Deletions cut 4 bases from V and 3 bases from J, with 9 bases between. Looked up from germline, CDR1 is MNHEY and CDR2 is SVGAGI. CDR3 loop: CASSSSRYTGELFF. The DNA of the CDR3 is TGTGCCAGCAGTTCCTCCCGATACACCGGGGAGCTGTTTTTT.

This clonotype occurred many times. The chain recombines TRBV13 with TRBJ2-5; 8 bases are shared with TRBD2. The CDR3 is 12 residues long. V was pared by 5 bases and J by 5 bases, with 1 base of the junction left unmatched. Germline values: CDR1 PRHDT, CDR2 FYEKMQ (reference sequence). CDR3 sequence (DNA): TGTGCCAGCAGCGTAGCGGGGGAGACCCAGTACTTC. It translates to CASSVAGETQYF.

This clonotype showed up many times. The rearrangement uses TRBV28 and TRBJ2-5, with 8 bases identical to TRBD2. Germline CDR1 and CDR2: MDHEN and SYDVKM. CDR3 length equals 13 residues. Trimming removed 11 bases from V and 4 bases from J; junction bases left unmatched: 9. CDR3: CASGGGVVETQYF. CDR3 sequence (DNA): TGTGCCTCCGGGGGGGGGGTTGTAGAGACCCAGTACTTC.

This clonotype has at least ten counts. The chain is built from TRBV7-2 and TRBJ1-2; no definite D call. This CDR3 comprises 12 residues. Between the trimmed V and J ends, which lost 5 bases and 7 bases, there was a span of 11 bases. The V gene's germline CDR1 is SGHTA and CDR2 FQGNSA. CDR3 nucleotide sequence: TGTGCCAGCAGCGAAGTTGCGGGTGGCTACACCTTC. It yields the protein CASSEVAGGYTF. Full variable domain (missing parts from reference TRBV7-2 and TRBJ1-2): GAGVSQSPSNKVTEKGKDVELRCDPISGHTALYWYRQSLGQGLEFLIYFQGNSAPDKSGLPSDRFSAERTGGSVSTLTIQRTQQEDSAVYLCASSEVAGGYTFGSGTRLTVV.

This clonotype was detected only a few times. A much more abundant neighbour one base away suggests this may be a read error. V gene TRBV6-2 or TRBV6-3 combines with J gene TRBJ2-1; TRBD2 is a possible D gene (5 bases). Germline assignment: CDR1 MNHEY and CDR2 SVGEGT. Trimming took 0 bases from V and 7 from J, leaving 13 bases between them. The CDR3 is 15 amino acids. CDR3 in amino acids: CASSYSLVGENEQFF. CDR3 DNA sequence: TGTGCCAGCAGTTACTCACTAGTGGGAGAGAATGAGCAGTTCTTC.

Regarding this clonotype: The junction and the germline gene differ at one end; a read error may be behind it. The V gene is TRBV5-1, the J gene TRBJ2-7; TRBD2 aligns across 7 bases. CDR3 length: 16 residues. The germline gives CDR1 SGHRS, CDR2 YFSETQ. DNA of the CDR3: TGTGCCAGCAGCTTAGATGGTCCAGCGGGATCCGTCGAGCAGTACTTC. Amino acid sequence: CASSLDGPAGSVEQYF.

The rearrangement links TRBV6-2 or TRBV6-3 to TRBJ2-1; D tentatively fits TRBD1 or TRBD2 (5 bases each). This CDR3 has 18 amino acids. The V gene lost 6 bases and the J gene lost 9 bases, with 30 bases spanning the gap. CDR1 and CDR2 (germline): MNHEY, SVGEGT. Here the CDR3 DNA reads TGTGCCAGCAGAAAAGTTTTATTTTCGGGGACGCTCAATCGTGAGCAGTTCTTC. Translating gives CASRKVLFSGTLNREQFF.

This clonotype was detected many times. V gene TRBV29-1 combines with J gene TRBJ2-1; TRBD2 might be the D (7 bases). Germline loops: CDR1 SQVTM, CDR2 ANQGSEA. The CDR3 totals 15 residues. V shed 3 bases and J shed 7 bases, with 19 bases lying between them. The CDR3 DNA is TGCAGCGTTGAGGGGGGGCAGGGGCAGGGAAATGAGCAGTTCTTC. Its protein is CSVEGGQGQGNEQFF.

This clonotype was seen repeatedly, ten times or more. V gene TRBV27 combines with J gene TRBJ2-3; D remains ambiguous. The V and J ends lost 5 bases and 2 bases respectively, with 11 bases between them. The CDR3 runs 14 residues. Germline V CDR1 and CDR2: MNHEY, SMNVEV (reference sequence). In DNA form, the CDR3 reads TGTGCCAGCAGTCTATGGGCAGCCACAGATACGCAGTATTTT. This sequence encodes CASSLWAATDTQYF.

There are many counts of this clonotype. This chain uses TRBV12-3 or TRBV12-4 with TRBJ2-4; D remains ambiguous. The CDR3 runs 14 residues. Trimming took off 5 bases at V and 7 bases at J, with 15 bases between the two ends. CDR3 DNA: TGTGCCAGCAGTAGAGCCTGGAGCGAGAACATTCAGTACTTC. Translated, it gives CASSRAWSENIQYF.